Shown below are 10 T cell receptor beta chains from a single sample sequenced in a study of Graves' ophthalmopathy and Graves' hyperthyroidism. Investigators amplified TCR beta CDR3 regions from RNA transcripts. The first round was an RT-PCR with HTBI primers, and the second round was a multiplex PCR. TCRdb redid the calling of the multiplex PCR reads with MiXCR, one entry per CDR3 protein. The data contain some 380,000 distinct CDR3 sequences, 15% to 19% of them singletons. The sequenced sample consisted of peripheral blood. All receptors derive from a woman aged 18-35 years with stable Graves' hyperthyroidism.

Many counts were recorded for this clonotype. V is TRBV13 and J is TRBJ1-6; 7 bases map to TRBD1. Trimming removed 0 bases from V and 7 bases from J; junction bases left unmatched: 6. The CDR3 is 16 residues long. Germline loops: CDR1 PRHDT, CDR2 FYEKMQ (reference sequence). In DNA form, the CDR3 reads TGTGCCAGCAGCTTAGGCCAGGGGGGCCACAATTCACCCCTCCACTTT. Translated, it gives CASSLGQGGHNSPLHF.

J is TRBJ2-5 and V is TRBV10-1; D may be TRBD1 or TRBD2 (5 bases each). The CDR3 consists of 18 residues. Germline lookup yields CDR1 WNHNN and CDR2 SYGVQD (reference sequence). Trimming took 0 bases from V and 5 from J, leaving 22 bases between them. The CDR3 sequence is CASSESSSPGPSGETQYF. The DNA of the CDR3 is TGCGCCAGCAGTGAGTCCTCAAGCCCGGGACCCTCTGGGGAGACCCAGTACTTC.

The table lists this clonotype with a few counts. The chain combines TRBV5-1 with TRBJ1-5, with D unresolved. Germline-derived CDR1 and CDR2 are SGHRS and YFSETQ. The V end lost 1 base, the J end lost 4 bases, and 6 bases lay between the germline ends. CDR3 size: 13 residues. CDR3 amino acids: CASSLMRNQPQHF. CDR3 nucleotide sequence: TGCGCCAGCAGCTTGATGAGAAATCAGCCCCAGCATTTT. The variable domain in full, with the rest retrieved from reference TRBV5-1 and TRBJ1-5, is KAGVTQTPRYLIKTRGQQVTLSCSPISGHRSVSWYQQTPGQGLQFLFEYFSETQRNKGNFPGRFSGRQFSNSRSEMNVSTLELGDSALYLCASSLMRNQPQHFGDGTRLSIL.

This clonotype came up once. The chain joins TRBV27 to TRBJ2-5, with 8 nucleotides matching TRBD1. This CDR3 comprises 14 residues. J lost 4 bases, V lost 7 bases, and 8 bases had no gene match. The germline gives CDR1 MNHEY, CDR2 SMNVEV (reference sequence). CDR3 nucleotide sequence: TGTGCCAGCAACCCACCGACAGGGGTAGAGACCCAGTACTTC. Its protein product is CASNPPTGVETQYF.

This clonotype has a count of ten or more. This chain connects TRBV7-2 to TRBJ2-7, with D unresolved. CDR1 and CDR2 (germline): SGHTA, FQGNSA. CDR3 length: 13 residues. The V and J ends lost 5 bases and 1 base respectively, with 9 bases between them. The CDR3 reads CASSLQRSYEQYF. Written as DNA, the CDR3 is TGTGCCAGCAGCCTTCAGAGGTCCTACGAGCAGTACTTC.

With respect to this clonotype: A junction end diverges from the germline sequence, so it may reflect a read error. The chain joins TRBV5-1 to TRBJ2-5, with TRBD2 matching over 12 bases. Per germline, CDR1 SGHRS and CDR2 YFSETQ. This CDR3 spans 16 amino acids. Here the CDR3 reads CASSSTSGGSQETKYF. CDR3 nucleotide sequence: TGCGCCAGCAGCTCAACTAGCGGGGGGAGTCAAGAGACCAAGTACTTC. Combining the CDR3 with reference TRBV5-1 and TRBJ2-5 gives the whole variable domain KAGVTQTPRYLIKTRGQQVTLSCSPISGHRSVSWYQQTPGQGLQFLFEYFSETQRNKGNFPGRFSGRQFSNSRSEMNVSTLELGDSALYLCASSSTSGGSQETKYFGPGTRLLVL.

This clonotype was detected many times. This chain links TRBV24-1 with TRBJ2-7; no clear D. This CDR3 contains 13 residues. Germline CDR1 KGHDR, CDR2 SFDVKD. Between the trimmed V and J ends, which lost 4 bases and 0 bases, there was a span of 6 bases. The CDR3 is CATSDGFSYEQYF. The CDR3 DNA sequence: TGTGCCACCAGTGACGGTTTCTCCTACGAGCAGTACTTC.

This clonotype was recorded many times. The chain joins TRBV20-1 to TRBJ1-1; no clear D gene. The CDR3 is 13 amino acids. Trimming shortened V by 3 bases and J by 2 bases, and 10 bases separated the two germline ends. Per germline, CDR1 DFQATT and CDR2 SNEGSKA (reference sequence). The DNA for the CDR3 is TGCAGTGCTAGGCTGGATCCCAACACTGAAGCTTTCTTT. Its protein is CSARLDPNTEAFF.

The chain uses TRBV25-1 and TRBJ2-5, with D perhaps given as TRBD1 or TRBD2 (5 bases each). V was trimmed by 2 bases and J by 1 base, leaving 17 bases between them. The CDR3 is 17 residues long. The germline V gene encodes CDR1 MGHDK and CDR2 SYGVNS. The CDR3 region has the DNA TGTGCCAGCAGTGAACCCCCGTGGGGCGAGGGCCAAGAGACCCAGTACTTC. It yields the protein CASSEPPWGEGQETQYF.

This clonotype was counted only a few times. The chain couples TRBV5-1 to TRBJ1-2; 9 bases map to TRBD1. The CDR3 sequence is 15 residues long. Trimming cost V 2 bases and J 4 bases; bases outside gene matches: 6. CDR1 SGHRS and CDR2 YFSETQ come from the germline V gene. CDR3: CASSLGTGQAYGYTF. CDR3 in DNA: TGCGCCAGCAGCTTAGGGACAGGGCAAGCCTATGGCTACACCTTC.